Shown below are 23 T cell receptor beta chains from a single sample sequenced in a study of blood T cell repertoires in COVID-19. The data were produced by immunoSEQ multiplex PCR, yet TCRdb's version contains in-frame clones alone and is incomplete. Found here are approximately 75,000 clones, 90% of them singletons; the top ten hold roughly 7.2%. The sequencing input was peripheral blood. The source of these receptors is a human donor in a cohort sampled during active COVID-19.

This chain connects TRBV7-8 to TRBJ1-2; a weak D match, TRBD1 (6 bases). V gave up 5 bases and J gave up 4 bases, with 14 bases separating them. Germline CDR1 SGHVS, CDR2 FQNEAQ. This CDR3 is built from 14 residues. In nucleotides, the CDR3 is TGTGCCAGCAGCGTATCCGGGACAACCTATGGCTACACCTTC. It translates to CASSVSGTTYGYTF. The full variable domain, in which reference TRBV7-8 and TRBJ1-2 provide the parts outside the CDR3, is GAGVSQSPRYKVAKRGQDVALRCDPISGHVSLFWYQQALGQGPEFLTYFQNEAQLDKSGLPSDRFFAERPEGSVSTLKIQRTQQEDSAVYLCASSVSGTTYGYTFGSGTRLTVV.

This chain connects TRBV12-3 or TRBV12-4 to TRBJ1-1; no clear D. The CDR3 contains 13 residues. The V and J ends lost 5 bases and 0 bases respectively, with 7 bases between them. CDR3 sequence reads: CASSLYVNTEAFF. The CDR3 DNA reads TGTGCCAGCAGTCTCTACGTGAACACTGAAGCTTTCTTT.

The V gene is TRBV4-3, the J gene TRBJ2-2; tentative D call: TRBD1 (5 bases). Germline V gives CDR1 LGHNA, CDR2 YSLEER. This CDR3 is built from 17 residues. The germline V and J ends were trimmed by 4 bases and 1 base, with 16 bases remaining between them. CDR3 sequence reads: CASSPTISRGNTGELFF. CDR3 coding DNA: TGCGCCAGCAGCCCGACCATTTCTAGGGGGAACACCGGGGAGCTGTTTTTT.

This clone was found once. The chain is built from TRBV13 and TRBJ2-7; 10 nucleotides match TRBD1. CDR1 is PRHDT, CDR2 FYEKMQ, per germline (reference sequence). The CDR3 consists of 15 residues. The trim removed 5 bases at V and 3 bases at J, leaving 7 bases unmatched. The CDR3: CASSPRDRGLYEQYF. The CDR3 DNA follows: TGTGCCAGCAGCCCCCGAGACAGGGGGCTCTACGAGCAGTACTTC.

The chain couples TRBV6-6 to TRBJ2-3, with 8 positions matching TRBD1. The ends lost 7 bases at V and 3 bases at J; junction bases unmatched: 6. CDR1 and CDR2 (germline): MNHNY, SVGAGI (reference sequence). This CDR3 comprises 14 residues. The CDR3 is CASTRGRGTDTQYF. DNA of the CDR3: TGTGCCAGCACCAGGGGGCGGGGAACAGATACGCAGTATTTT.

This chain connects TRBV11-2 to TRBJ2-1; 12 positions agree with TRBD2. Germline CDR1 reads SGHAT; CDR2 reads FQNNGV. V shed 4 bases and J 3 bases; nucleotides not matched to a gene: 1. The length of the CDR3 is 15 residues. The CDR3 region is CASSSGLAGYNEQFF. The CDR3 DNA is TGTGCCAGCAGCTCGGGACTAGCGGGCTACAATGAGCAGTTCTTC.

The chain links TRBV27 to TRBJ1-2; 9 bases align to TRBD1. J was trimmed by 13 bases and V by 6 bases; bases with no gene match: 9. CDR1 is MNHEY, CDR2 SMNVEV, per germline (reference sequence). The CDR3 spans 12 residues. This CDR3 is CASSTARDRVTF. The DNA for the CDR3 is TGTGCCAGCAGCACCGCCCGGGACAGGGTCACCTTC.

This clone was recorded once. This chain links TRBV27 with TRBJ2-7; TRBD1 is a possible D gene (6 bases). Germline V CDR1 and CDR2: MNHEY, SMNVEV (reference sequence). The CDR3 runs to 13 residues. Trimming took off 3 bases at V and 3 bases at J, with 9 bases between the two ends. The CDR3, as DNA: TGTGCCAGCAGTTTCCAGGGGTACTACGAGCAGTACTTC. Its translation is CASSFQGYYEQYF.

This chain uses TRBV6-2 or TRBV6-3 with TRBJ1-1; D possibly corresponds to TRBD1 (5 bases). This CDR3 comprises 14 residues. The V end was cut by 4 bases, the J end by 1 base, with 10 bases between. CDR1 and CDR2 (germline): MNHEY, SVGEGT. CDR3: CASSSTVPNTEAFF. The DNA for the CDR3 is TGTGCCAGCAGTTCGACAGTTCCGAACACTGAAGCTTTCTTT.

V usage is TRBV12-3 or TRBV12-4 and J usage is TRBJ2-3, with D possibly matching TRBD1 (5 bases). V lost 5 bases to trimming and J lost 9 bases, with 15 bases between them. The CDR3 loop spans 13 amino acids. This CDR3 reads CASSTGASLTQYF. In DNA, the CDR3 is TGTGCCAGCAGTACTGGGGCCTCGCTAACGCAGTATTTT.

The chain has TRBV3-1 (or the pseudogene TRBV3-2) and TRBJ2-7; the match to TRBD1 covers 9 bases. V lost 4 bases and J lost 3; bases outside the gene matches: 4. CDR3 length: 14 amino acids. Per germline, CDR1 LGHDT and CDR2 YNNKEL (reference sequence). CDR3 DNA sequence: TGTGCCAGCAGCCTAAGGACAGGGGTCTACGAGCAGTACTTC. Its protein is CASSLRTGVYEQYF.

This clone was picked up a small number of times. The chain couples TRBV7-9 to TRBJ1-2, with 7 bases fitting TRBD1. V lost 3 bases to trimming and J lost 4 bases; unmatched junction nucleotides: 5. The CDR3 spans 14 residues. Germline lookup yields CDR1 SEHNR and CDR2 FQNEAQ (reference sequence). Written as DNA, the CDR3 is TGTGCCAGCAGCTTGAGTGGGACAGCCTATGGCTACACCTTC. Translating gives CASSLSGTAYGYTF. The full variable domain, with the rest looked up from reference TRBV7-9 and TRBJ1-2, is DTGVSQNPRHKITKRGQNVTFRCDPISEHNRLYWYRQTLGQGPEFLTYFQNEAQLEKSRLLSDRFSAERPKGSFSTLEIQRTEQGDSAMYLCASSLSGTAYGYTFGSGTRLTVV.

V gene TRBV9 combines with J gene TRBJ2-1, with 7 bases identical to TRBD1. The CDR3 length is 14 residues. Trimming removed 2 bases from V and 7 bases from J; junction bases left unmatched: 6. Germline V CDR1 and CDR2: SGDLS, YYNGEE. The CDR3 loop is CASSVGQGVNEQFF. The CDR3 region has the DNA TGTGCCAGCAGCGTCGGCCAGGGGGTGAATGAGCAGTTCTTC.

J is TRBJ1-2 and V is TRBV11-2; 8 bases line up with TRBD1. Germline V gives CDR1 SGHAT, CDR2 FQNNGV. CDR3 length: 14 amino acids. The J segment lost 4 bases and the V segment lost 5 bases, leaving 6 bases of the junction unmatched. The CDR3 loop reads CASSGDTGGYGYTF. The CDR3 coding sequence is TGTGCCAGCAGCGGAGACACAGGGGGCTATGGCTACACCTTC.

This clone has a handful of counts. The rearrangement joins TRBV19 to TRBJ1-5; D uncertain. Germline V CDR1 and CDR2: LNHDA, SQIVND (reference sequence). V lost 1 base and J 0 bases, leaving 7 bases between the germline ends. This CDR3 comprises 15 residues. This chain's CDR3 is CASSIGGISNQPQHF. CDR3 nucleotide sequence: TGTGCCAGTAGTATAGGAGGGATTAGCAATCAGCCCCAGCATTTT.

This clone came up once. V is TRBV27 and J is TRBJ1-4, with TRBD1 as a possible D gene (5 bases). This CDR3 region has 14 residues. V lost 6 bases, J lost 8 bases, and 16 bases lay in between. Germline V CDR1 and CDR2: MNHEY, SMNVEV (reference sequence). The CDR3, as DNA: TGTGCCAGCAGCCCACTTCAGGGAGGAGAAAAACTGTTTTTT. As protein: CASSPLQGGEKLFF.

As DNA, the CDR3 is TGCAGCGTGGCCGGGACAGGGTCGGGCGAGCAGTACTTC. Its protein is CSVAGTGSGEQYF. The rearrangement links TRBV29-1 to TRBJ2-7, with TRBD1 matching over 9 bases. Germline values: CDR1 SQVTM, CDR2 ANQGSEA. This CDR3 is built from 13 residues. Trimming took 6 bases from V and 6 from J; bases not matched to a gene: 9.

In its sample, this clone was seen a few times. The chain combines TRBV27 with TRBJ2-7; TRBD2 aligns across 11 bases. Germline V gives CDR1 MNHEY, CDR2 SMNVEV (reference sequence). The CDR3 runs 15 residues. J lost 0 bases, V lost 2 bases, and 0 bases had no gene match. The CDR3 DNA is TGTGCCAGCAGTTTAGGGACTAGCGGCTCCTACGAGCAGTACTTC. Its translation: CASSLGTSGSYEQYF.

The rearrangement uses TRBV10-3 and TRBJ2-7, with 8 bases fitting TRBD1. Germline V gene data show CDR1 as ENHRY and CDR2 as SYGVKD. J lost 6 bases, V lost 6 bases, and 10 bases had no gene match. The CDR3 consists of 14 residues. CDR3 coding DNA: TGTGCCATCAGATCAGACAGGGGTCCTTCCGAGCAGTACTTC. Amino acids: CAIRSDRGPSEQYF.

The chain links TRBV6-5 to TRBJ2-5, with 9 bases identical to TRBD1. The CDR3 is made up of 15 amino acids. Per germline, CDR1 MNHEY and CDR2 SVGAGI. V lost 4 bases and J lost 4; bases outside the gene matches: 7. The CDR3 DNA is TGTGCCAGCAGTTTGGGACAGGGATTATTAGAGACCCAGTACTTC. Its protein product is CASSLGQGLLETQYF.

The rearrangement links TRBV6-6 to TRBJ2-7, with 9 bases identical to TRBD1. With V trimmed by 5 bases and J by 0 bases, 8 bases remained unmatched. Germline V gene lookup returns CDR1 MNHNY and CDR2 SVGAGI (reference sequence). The CDR3 totals 16 residues. DNA for the CDR3: TGTGCCAGCAGTCCAGCCCCGGGACAGGGCTCCTACGAGCAGTACTTC. Its translation: CASSPAPGQGSYEQYF.

The chain carries TRBV7-8 and TRBJ1-3; D possibly corresponds to TRBD1 (6 bases). There are 16 residues in the CDR3. The germline gives CDR1 SGHVS, CDR2 FQNEAQ. Trimming took 5 bases from V and 0 from J, leaving 14 bases between them. The CDR3 nucleotides read TGTGCCAGCAGCCCCGGGCGACAGGTCTCTGGAAACACCATATATTTT. It translates to CASSPGRQVSGNTIYF. Together with reference TRBV7-8 and TRBJ1-3, the CDR3 gives the full variable domain: GAGVSQSPRYKVAKRGQDVALRCDPISGHVSLFWYQQALGQGPEFLTYFQNEAQLDKSGLPSDRFFAERPEGSVSTLKIQRTQQEDSAVYLCASSPGRQVSGNTIYFGEGSWLTVV.

The rearrangement links TRBV5-1 to TRBJ2-7, with 8 bases fitting TRBD2. Losses at the gene ends were 0 bases for V and 2 bases for J; bases not matched to a gene: 19. Germline V gene sequence: CDR1 SGHRS, CDR2 YFSETQ. This CDR3 region has 20 residues. The CDR3 reads CASSLELGGVSAGTPYEQYF. For the CDR3, the DNA is TGCGCCAGCAGCTTGGAACTCGGGGGGGTTTCCGCGGGGACTCCCTACGAGCAGTACTTC.